This T cell receptor beta chain originates from a study of control samples from healthy donors and cancer patients. Sequenced by immunoSEQ multiplex PCR; TCRdb stores in-frame clones only, minus some. Of tens of thousands of clones listed, 75% to 85% are singletons. Germline V gene data show CDR1 as MNHEY and CDR2 as SVGAGI. Deletions cut 6 bases from V and 0 bases from J, with 11 bases between. This CDR3 contains 14 residues. The sequence was collected from an older man in good health. The sequenced sample consisted of blood. The chain links TRBV6-5 to TRBJ1-2; D is ambiguous. CDR3 amino acids: CASSPSRANYGYTF. The CDR3 DNA sequence: TGTGCCAGCAGCCCCTCAAGGGCTAACTATGGCTACACCTTC.